The clone carrying this T cell receptor beta chain occurred once. Patients in Seattle were enrolled during active infection, then followed longitudinally. This sample was included in a study of blood T cell repertoires in COVID-19. This table comes from immunoSEQ multiplex PCR, and its TCRdb copy is limited to in-frame clones, with some not included. The sample has fewer than 200,000 clones, more than 75% seen once. Germline V CDR1 and CDR2: MNHEY, SMNVEV (reference sequence). The CDR3 runs to 14 residues. V lost 6 bases to trimming and J lost 1 base; unmatched junction nucleotides: 5. The specimen was peripheral blood. The TCR comes from an older woman with COVID-19, enrolled during active disease. This sequence joins TRBV27 and TRBJ1-2, with 7 bases matching TRBD1. CDR3 sequence reads: CASRRQGNNYGYTF. CDR3 sequence (DNA): TGTGCCAGCAGGAGACAGGGAAATAACTATGGCTACACCTTC.